Reported below is one TCR beta chain. The entry originates in a study of cytomegalovirus exposure and HLA in healthy donors. Germline CDR1 reads MRHNA; CDR2 reads SNTAGT. The CDR3 is 14 residues long. V was trimmed by 3 bases and J by 8 bases, leaving 16 bases between them. Assay: immunoSEQ multiplex PCR; the TCRdb copy retains only in-frame clones and omits some. The sample gives some 74,000 clones, more than 85% of which show up once; approximately 4% is in the top ten. This chain links TRBV6-4 with TRBJ1-2; the D gene is possibly TRBD1 (5 bases). The sample comprised PBMCs. This TCR was sampled from a woman in her 30s in good health and CMV-seronegative. In DNA form, the CDR3 reads TGTGCCAGCAGTGATTATGCAGGGCTGGAAGGCTACACCTTC. Amino acids: CASSDYAGLEGYTF.